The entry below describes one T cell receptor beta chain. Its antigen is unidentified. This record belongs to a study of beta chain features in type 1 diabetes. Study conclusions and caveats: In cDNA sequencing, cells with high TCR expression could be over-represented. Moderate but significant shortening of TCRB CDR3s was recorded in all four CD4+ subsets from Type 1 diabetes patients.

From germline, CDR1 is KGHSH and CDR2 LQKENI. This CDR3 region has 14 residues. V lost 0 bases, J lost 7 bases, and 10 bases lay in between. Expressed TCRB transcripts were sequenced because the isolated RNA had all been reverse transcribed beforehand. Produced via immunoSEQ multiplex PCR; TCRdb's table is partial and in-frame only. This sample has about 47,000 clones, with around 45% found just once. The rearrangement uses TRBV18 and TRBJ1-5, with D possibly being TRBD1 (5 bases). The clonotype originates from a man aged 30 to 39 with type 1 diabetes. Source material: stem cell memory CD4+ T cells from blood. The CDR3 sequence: CASSPPGPEQPQHF. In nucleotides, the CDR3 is TGTGCCAGCTCACCACCGGGGCCTGAACAGCCCCAGCATTTT.